This T cell receptor (beta chain) derives from a study of shared clonotypes between healthy human individuals. Study in general: Ranging from 18 to 49 in age, donors were two women and a few men. Broader study findings: Tissue TCR repertoires likely differ from these blood-only repertoires.

On this clone itself: Its matching antigen is unknown.

With ten immunoSEQ deep assay plates, unsorted PBMC DNA underwent sequencing. In the original analysis: In the immunoSEQ data, sequences were junction-only and lacked quality scores, so filtering differed. The repertoire was sequenced with immunoSEQ multiplex PCR; TCRdb's copy has only in-frame clones and lacks some. The DNA was the basis for D and trimming; V, J and clone size are from that table. The table includes fewer than 600,000 clones, around 74% detected once. The CDR3 totals 15 residues. Germline V gene data show CDR1 as KGHSH and CDR2 as LQKENI. The V and J ends lost 3 bases and 4 bases, in that order; junction bases with no gene match: 2.

Input material: PBMCs. The clonotype comes from a woman in her forties in good health. Some clones in this sample may be carry-over from other donors' samples. The rearrangement links TRBV18 to TRBJ2-5, with 13 bases matching TRBD2. CDR3 in DNA: TGTGCCAGCTCACCCGGACTAGCGGGAGCAGAGACCCAGTACTTC. This sequence encodes CASSPGLAGAETQYF.